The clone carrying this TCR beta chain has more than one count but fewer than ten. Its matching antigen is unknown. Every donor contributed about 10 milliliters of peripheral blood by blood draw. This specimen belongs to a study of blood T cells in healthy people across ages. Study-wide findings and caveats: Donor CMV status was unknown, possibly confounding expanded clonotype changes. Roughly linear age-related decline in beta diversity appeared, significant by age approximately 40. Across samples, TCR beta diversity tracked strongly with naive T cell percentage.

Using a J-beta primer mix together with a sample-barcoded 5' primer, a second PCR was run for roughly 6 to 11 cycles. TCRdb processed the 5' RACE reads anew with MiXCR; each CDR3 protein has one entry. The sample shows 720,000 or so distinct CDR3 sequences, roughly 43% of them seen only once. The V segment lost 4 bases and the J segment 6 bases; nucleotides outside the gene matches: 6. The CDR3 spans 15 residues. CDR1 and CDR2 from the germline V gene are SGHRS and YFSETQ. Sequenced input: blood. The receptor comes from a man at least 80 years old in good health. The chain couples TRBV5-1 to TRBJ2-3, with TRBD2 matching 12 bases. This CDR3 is CASSRTSGNDDTQYF. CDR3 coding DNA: TGCGCCAGCAGCCGGACTAGCGGGAATGACGATACGCAGTATTTT.